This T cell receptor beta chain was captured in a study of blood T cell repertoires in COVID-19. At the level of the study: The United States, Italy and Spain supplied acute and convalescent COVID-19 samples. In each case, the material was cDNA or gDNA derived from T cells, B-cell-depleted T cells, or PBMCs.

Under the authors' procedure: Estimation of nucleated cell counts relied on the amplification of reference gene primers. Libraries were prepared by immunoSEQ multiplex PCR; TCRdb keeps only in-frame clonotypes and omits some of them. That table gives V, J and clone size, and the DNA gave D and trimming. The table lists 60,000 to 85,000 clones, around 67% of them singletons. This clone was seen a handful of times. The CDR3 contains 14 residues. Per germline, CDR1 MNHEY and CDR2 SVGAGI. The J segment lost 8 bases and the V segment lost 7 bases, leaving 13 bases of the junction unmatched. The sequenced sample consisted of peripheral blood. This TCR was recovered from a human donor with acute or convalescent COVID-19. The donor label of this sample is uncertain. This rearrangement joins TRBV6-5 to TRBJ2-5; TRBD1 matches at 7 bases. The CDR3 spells CASIGGQPMDTQYF. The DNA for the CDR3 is TGTGCCAGCATTGGGGGACAGCCAATGGATACCCAGTACTTC.